A selection of T cell receptor beta chains follows, all from one sample in a study of identical twins. TCRdb reanalysed the 5' RACE reads using MiXCR and keeps one entry per CDR3 protein. The table lists approximately 220,000 distinct CDR3 sequences, about 7.5% of them singletons. The same data also contributed to another study, on yellow fever vaccine responses in identical twins.

What was sequenced was memory (CD45RO+) T cells sorted from blood. The source of these receptors is a woman younger than 35 in good health. The conserved cysteine and the conserved F or W are not part of the CDR3 here. Each record gives: CDR3 length, J gene, V gene, CDR3 protein.

>11|TRBJ2-3|TRBV18
ASSPPGGGLMY
>13|TRBJ1-1|TRBV5-5
ASSPYDRLNTEAF
>13|TRBJ1-1|TRBV20-1
SAREWDRVSTEAF
>9|TRBJ2-3|TRBV20-1
SALGVDTQY
>13|TRBJ2-7|TRBV7-9
ASSLLRDKLYEQY
>13|TRBJ2-5|TRBV7-9
ASSLGLGIVETQY
>12|TRBJ2-5|TRBV7-2
ASSPRTGLMTQY
>9|TRBJ1-1|TRBV30
AQARDTEAF
>14|TRBJ2-7|TRBV4-2
ASSLGLAGLSYEQY
>8|TRBJ1-1|TRBV29-1
SGGSGEAF
>11|TRBJ2-1|TRBV19
ASSLRGRNEQF
>13|TRBJ2-3|TRBV7-7
ASSPSGSEADTQY
>13|TRBJ1-6|TRBV12-3/TRBV12-4
ASSLGTGSAGALH
>14|TRBJ2-7|TRBV7-2
ASSLVVSSGAYEQY
>14|TRBJ2-3|TRBV14
ASSQSGRGRMDTQY
>15|TRBJ2-1|TRBV18
ASSPTSGRPSYNEQF
>12|TRBJ2-7|TRBV28
ASSFILATYEQY
>11|TRBJ2-2|TRBV5-6
ASSRGFPGELF
>12|TRBJ1-6|TRBV12-3/TRBV12-4
ASKQGPENSPLH
>17|TRBJ2-4|TRBV5-1
ASSLAGTSDRGAKNIQY
>13|TRBJ2-1|TRBV29-1
SVRSGGSSYNEQF
>11|TRBJ2-1|TRBV10-3
AIFSSSDNEQF
>11|TRBJ2-3|TRBV10-3
AMGAGRTDTQY
>13|TRBJ1-5|TRBV2
ASRTRDSGNQPQH
>13|TRBJ1-6|TRBV28
ASYPRGQGNSPLH